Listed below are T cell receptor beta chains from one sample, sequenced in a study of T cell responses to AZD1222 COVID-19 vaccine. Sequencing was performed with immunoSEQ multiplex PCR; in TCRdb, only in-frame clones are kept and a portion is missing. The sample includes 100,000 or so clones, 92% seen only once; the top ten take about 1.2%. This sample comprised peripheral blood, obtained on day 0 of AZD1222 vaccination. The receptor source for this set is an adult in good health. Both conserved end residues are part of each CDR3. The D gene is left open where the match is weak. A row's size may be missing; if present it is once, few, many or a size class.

CDR3aa: CSVEWAGMGYGYTF; CDR3nt: TGCAGCGTTGAGTGGGCGGGGATGGGCTATGGCTACACCTTC; j_gene: TRBJ1-2; abundance: -; len: 14; v_gene: TRBV29-1; d_gene: -
CDR3aa: CASSAGQGNTDTQYF; CDR3nt: TGTGCCAGCAGTGCGGGACAGGGGAATACAGATACGCAGTATTTT; j_gene: TRBJ2-3; abundance: -; len: 15; v_gene: TRBV6-2/TRBV6-3; d_gene: TRBD1
CDR3aa: CASSPRLATSTDTQYF; CDR3nt: TGTGCCAGCAGCCCGCGACTAGCGACAAGCACAGATACGCAGTATTTT; j_gene: TRBJ2-3; abundance: -; len: 16; v_gene: TRBV14; d_gene: TRBD2
CDR3aa: CASSREQGVGGSNQPQHF; CDR3nt: TGTGCCAGCAGTCGCGAACAGGGAGTGGGGGGTAGCAATCAGCCCCAGCATTTT; j_gene: TRBJ1-5; abundance: -; len: 18; v_gene: TRBV6-6; d_gene: -
CDR3aa: CASSVGIGGQGNSPLHF; CDR3nt: TGTGCCAGCAGCGTAGGCATAGGGGGACAGGGCAATTCACCCCTCCACTTT; j_gene: TRBJ1-6; abundance: -; len: 17; v_gene: TRBV9; d_gene: TRBD1
CDR3aa: CASSPPGDGYTF; CDR3nt: TGTGCCAGCAGTCCGCCCGGGGATGGCTACACCTTC; j_gene: TRBJ1-2; abundance: once; len: 12; v_gene: TRBV28; d_gene: -
CDR3aa: CASRVQNSPLHF; CDR3nt: TGTGCCAGCAGAGTACAGAATTCACCCCTCCACTTT; j_gene: TRBJ1-6; abundance: -; len: 12; v_gene: TRBV6-5; d_gene: -
CDR3aa: CASSIRADSGNTIYF; CDR3nt: TGTGCCAGTAGTATTCGCGCAGACTCTGGAAACACCATATATTTT; j_gene: TRBJ1-3; abundance: -; len: 15; v_gene: TRBV19; d_gene: -
CDR3aa: CASSLGQGSPSTEAFF; CDR3nt: TGCGCCAGCAGCTTGGGACAGGGGAGCCCCAGCACTGAAGCTTTCTTT; j_gene: TRBJ1-1; abundance: -; len: 16; v_gene: TRBV5-1; d_gene: TRBD1
CDR3aa: CASRPGTSRSSGYTF; CDR3nt: TGTGCCAGTAGGCCCGGGACAAGTCGGAGTAGTGGCTACACCTTC; j_gene: TRBJ1-2; abundance: once; len: 15; v_gene: TRBV19; d_gene: -
CDR3aa: CASSYGGQGGEKLFF; CDR3nt: TGTGCCAGCAGTTACGGGGGACAGGGGGGTGAAAAACTGTTTTTT; j_gene: TRBJ1-4; abundance: -; len: 15; v_gene: TRBV6-5; d_gene: TRBD1
CDR3aa: CASSLMGPTSSGEQYF; CDR3nt: TGTGCCAGCAGTTTGATGGGACCGACATCATCGGGTGAGCAGTACTTC; j_gene: TRBJ2-7; abundance: -; len: 16; v_gene: TRBV27; d_gene: -
CDR3aa: CATTGGVMNTEAFF; CDR3nt: TGTGCCACCACTGGGGGGGTCATGAACACTGAAGCTTTCTTT; j_gene: TRBJ1-1; abundance: -; len: 14; v_gene: TRBV19; d_gene: -
CDR3aa: CASSQDGGQGLYGYTF; CDR3nt: TGTGCCAGCAGCCAAGATGGGGGACAGGGTCTTTATGGCTACACCTTC; j_gene: TRBJ1-2; abundance: -; len: 16; v_gene: TRBV3-1/TRBV3-2; d_gene: TRBD1
CDR3aa: CASRQGSSYNSPLHF; CDR3nt: TGTGCCAGTCGACAGGGAAGCTCCTATAATTCACCCCTCCACTTT; j_gene: TRBJ1-6; abundance: -; len: 15; v_gene: TRBV9; d_gene: TRBD1
CDR3aa: CASSEIGGTSVAFF; CDR3nt: TGTGCCAGCAGTGAAATAGGCGGGACCTCGGTCGCTTTCTTT; j_gene: TRBJ1-1; abundance: -; len: 14; v_gene: TRBV2; d_gene: -
CDR3aa: CASSATGTGSPLHF; CDR3nt: TGTGCCAGCAGCGCCACCGGGACTGGGTCACCCCTCCACTTT; j_gene: TRBJ1-6; abundance: -; len: 14; v_gene: TRBV11-1; d_gene: -
CDR3aa: CSASTGGFIVGNEQFF; CDR3nt: TGCAGTGCTAGTACGGGAGGATTTATTGTAGGCAATGAGCAGTTCTTC; j_gene: TRBJ2-1; abundance: once; len: 16; v_gene: TRBV20-1; d_gene: TRBD2
CDR3aa: CASFRGLSYGYTF; CDR3nt: TGTGCCAGCTTTAGGGGGCTAAGCTATGGCTACACCTTC; j_gene: TRBJ1-2; abundance: once; len: 13; v_gene: TRBV28; d_gene: TRBD1
CDR3aa: CASSVLGGAQYF; CDR3nt: TGTGCCAGTAGTGTCCTCGGTGGGGCCCAGTACTTC; j_gene: TRBJ2-5; abundance: -; len: 12; v_gene: TRBV19; d_gene: -
CDR3aa: CASSESGPYGYTF; CDR3nt: TGTGCCAGCAGTGAATCGGGGCCCTATGGCTACACCTTC; j_gene: TRBJ1-2; abundance: -; len: 13; v_gene: TRBV25-1; d_gene: -
CDR3aa: CASSLTAAGYSYNEQFF; CDR3nt: TGCGCCAGCAGTCTAACGGCAGCTGGATACTCCTACAATGAGCAGTTCTTC; j_gene: TRBJ2-1; abundance: -; len: 17; v_gene: TRBV23-1; d_gene: -
CDR3aa: CASSLTRNTEAFF; CDR3nt: TGTGCCAGCAGTTTGACGAGGAACACTGAAGCTTTCTTT; j_gene: TRBJ1-1; abundance: once; len: 13; v_gene: TRBV7-9; d_gene: -
CDR3aa: CASSRGGAAYNEQFF; CDR3nt: TGTGCCAGCAGTCGGGGGGGGGCGGCCTACAATGAGCAGTTCTTC; j_gene: TRBJ2-1; abundance: -; len: 15; v_gene: TRBV28; d_gene: TRBD2
CDR3aa: CARSLRAPRGLAPLHF; CDR3nt: TGTGCCAGAAGCTTGCGCGCGCCTAGGGGTCTTGCACCCCTCCACTTT; j_gene: TRBJ1-6; abundance: -; len: 16; v_gene: TRBV5-3; d_gene: -
CDR3aa: CASNQGPQPNQPQHF; CDR3nt: TGTGCCAGCAATCAGGGACCTCAACCCAATCAGCCCCAGCATTTT; j_gene: TRBJ1-5; abundance: -; len: 15; v_gene: TRBV19; d_gene: -
CDR3aa: CASSRTGSAQPQHF; CDR3nt: TGTGCCAGCTCGCGGACAGGGTCGGCTCAGCCCCAGCATTTT; j_gene: TRBJ1-5; abundance: -; len: 14; v_gene: TRBV18; d_gene: TRBD1
CDR3aa: CASSLGTSLGEQYF; CDR3nt: TGTGCCAGCAGCTTGGGAACATCCCTTGGCGAGCAGTACTTC; j_gene: TRBJ2-7; abundance: few; len: 14; v_gene: TRBV5-6; d_gene: -
CDR3aa: CASGLVGSGGAGEQYF; CDR3nt: TGTGCTAGTGGTTTGGTAGGCAGCGGGGGGGCTGGCGAGCAGTACTTC; j_gene: TRBJ2-7; abundance: -; len: 16; v_gene: TRBV12-5; d_gene: TRBD2
CDR3aa: CAWSVSGLVYNEQFF; CDR3nt: TGTGCCTGGAGTGTAAGTGGACTAGTCTACAATGAGCAGTTCTTC; j_gene: TRBJ2-1; abundance: -; len: 15; v_gene: TRBV30; d_gene: TRBD2
CDR3aa: CASSLDWTAGELFF; CDR3nt: TGTGCCAGCAGCTTGGACTGGACGGCCGGGGAGCTGTTTTTT; j_gene: TRBJ2-2; abundance: -; len: 14; v_gene: TRBV7-2; d_gene: -
CDR3aa: CASSLVGTAYGYTF; CDR3nt: TGTGCCAGCAGTTTAGTCGGGACTGCCTATGGCTACACCTTC; j_gene: TRBJ1-2; abundance: -; len: 14; v_gene: TRBV27; d_gene: -
CDR3aa: CASSLTPGDFTEAFF; CDR3nt: TGTGCCAGCAGCTTAACCCCCGGGGACTTCACTGAAGCTTTCTTT; j_gene: TRBJ1-1; abundance: -; len: 15; v_gene: TRBV7-3; d_gene: -
CDR3aa: CASSTGVEEKLFF; CDR3nt: TGTGCCAGTAGTACAGGGGTAGAGGAAAAACTGTTTTTT; j_gene: TRBJ1-4; abundance: -; len: 13; v_gene: TRBV19; d_gene: -
CDR3aa: CASSPGQGNNQPQHF; CDR3nt: TGTGCCAGCAGCCCGGGACAGGGGAACAATCAGCCCCAGCATTTT; j_gene: TRBJ1-5; abundance: -; len: 15; v_gene: TRBV11-2; d_gene: TRBD1
CDR3aa: CASSEGTEQYF; CDR3nt: TGTGCCAGCAGTGAGGGAACGGAGCAGTACTTC; j_gene: TRBJ2-7; abundance: -; len: 11; v_gene: TRBV2; d_gene: -
CDR3aa: CASSLTDYSNQPQHF; CDR3nt: TGTGCCAGCTCATTGACAGACTATAGCAATCAGCCCCAGCATTTT; j_gene: TRBJ1-5; abundance: -; len: 15; v_gene: TRBV18; d_gene: -
CDR3aa: CASSLERGGLTDTQYF; CDR3nt: TGCGCCAGCAGCTTGGAGCGGGGGGGCCTCACAGATACGCAGTATTTT; j_gene: TRBJ2-3; abundance: -; len: 16; v_gene: TRBV5-1; d_gene: TRBD2
CDR3aa: CAISDQGADYGYTF; CDR3nt: TGTGCCATCAGTGACCAGGGGGCTGACTATGGCTACACCTTC; j_gene: TRBJ1-2; abundance: -; len: 14; v_gene: TRBV10-3; d_gene: TRBD1
CDR3aa: CASSPQGLFGYGYTF; CDR3nt: TGTGCCAGCAGTCCCCAGGGACTATTCGGCTATGGCTACACCTTC; j_gene: TRBJ1-2; abundance: -; len: 15; v_gene: TRBV28; d_gene: -
CDR3aa: CASSAAGTFGTDTQYF; CDR3nt: TGTGCCAGCAGCGCCGCCGGGACCTTCGGCACAGATACGCAGTATTTT; j_gene: TRBJ2-3; abundance: once; len: 16; v_gene: TRBV9; d_gene: -
CDR3aa: CASSQAREGGRYGYTF; CDR3nt: TGCGCCAGCAGCCAAGCTCGTGAGGGGGGACGCTATGGCTACACCTTC; j_gene: TRBJ1-2; abundance: -; len: 16; v_gene: TRBV4-3; d_gene: -
CDR3aa: CSTRANYGYTF; CDR3nt: TGCAGCACTAGGGCTAACTATGGCTACACCTTC; j_gene: TRBJ1-2; abundance: -; len: 11; v_gene: TRBV29-1; d_gene: -
CDR3aa: CASSVNPTGGANTQYF; CDR3nt: TGCGCCAGCAGCGTCAACCCGACAGGGGGCGCGAATACGCAGTATTTT; j_gene: TRBJ2-3; abundance: -; len: 16; v_gene: TRBV5-1; d_gene: TRBD1
CDR3aa: CASSPQGSGNTIYF; CDR3nt: TGTGCCAGCAGCCCCCAGGGGAGTGGAAACACCATATATTTT; j_gene: TRBJ1-3; abundance: -; len: 14; v_gene: TRBV7-3; d_gene: -
CDR3aa: CASREENNQPQHF; CDR3nt: TGCGCCAGCAGGGAAGAGAATAATCAGCCCCAGCATTTT; j_gene: TRBJ1-5; abundance: -; len: 13; v_gene: TRBV10-1; d_gene: -
CDR3aa: CASSFGREWDEQFF; CDR3nt: TGTGCCAGCAGTTTCGGGCGGGAGTGGGATGAGCAGTTCTTC; j_gene: TRBJ2-1; abundance: -; len: 14; v_gene: TRBV27; d_gene: TRBD2
CDR3aa: CASSERFGSHNEQFF; CDR3nt: TGTGCCAGCAGTGAACGGTTCGGGAGTCACAATGAGCAGTTCTTC; j_gene: TRBJ2-1; abundance: -; len: 15; v_gene: TRBV6-1; d_gene: -
CDR3aa: CASSLGGDGNQPQHF; CDR3nt: TGTGCCAGCAGCTTAGGTGGGGATGGAAATCAGCCCCAGCATTTT; j_gene: TRBJ1-5; abundance: -; len: 15; v_gene: TRBV11-3; d_gene: -
CDR3aa: CASSPGSLRGEQYF; CDR3nt: TGCGCCAGCAGCCCGGGCAGTCTGAGGGGCGAGCAGTACTTC; j_gene: TRBJ2-7; abundance: -; len: 14; v_gene: TRBV4-3; d_gene: -
CDR3aa: CASSFIGGTYEQYF; CDR3nt: TGTGCCAGCAGTTTCATAGGGGGGACCTACGAGCAGTACTTC; j_gene: TRBJ2-7; abundance: -; len: 14; v_gene: TRBV28; d_gene: -
CDR3aa: CASSFLGAETQYF; CDR3nt: TGTGCCAGCAGTTTTCTGGGGGCTGAGACCCAGTACTTC; j_gene: TRBJ2-5; abundance: -; len: 13; v_gene: TRBV12-3/TRBV12-4; d_gene: -
CDR3aa: CASSAGTVNEKLFF; CDR3nt: TGTGCCAGCAGCGCCGGGACAGTTAATGAAAAACTGTTTTTT; j_gene: TRBJ1-4; abundance: -; len: 14; v_gene: TRBV9; d_gene: TRBD1
CDR3aa: CASSLTAVAGQTQYF; CDR3nt: TGTGCCAGCAGCTTAACGGCGGTAGCGGGCCAGACCCAGTACTTC; j_gene: TRBJ2-5; abundance: -; len: 15; v_gene: TRBV7-3; d_gene: TRBD2